This entry describes one TCR beta chain. Its antigen target is currently unknown. Base qualities are not recorded, but no much larger clone differs from it by a single base. Sequenced using an Illumina HiSeq 1500. The public reads were reprocessed in TCRdb via fastp at Q25 and MiXCR, keeping in-frame beta chains. Rows matching on CDR3 protein sequence are summarized as one entry with the most common DNA and genes. The sample includes some 100,000 distinct CDR3 sequences, with around 22% observed a single time. The ten largest account for roughly two fifths of the sample. This record comes from a study of T cell repertoires in cytomegalovirus infection (dated by TCRdb to about 2019). Regarding the research as a whole: Donor HLA type was relevant to the analysis, as public TCR beta signatures indicated carriage of CMV infection together with the matching HLA type. On the study overall, not on this receptor specifically: The ex vivo response was dominated by HLA-C-restricted CMV-specific TCR beta clonotypes, which also provided the single most frequent clonotype in two of eight donors. In both this cohort and an independent roughly 400-donor cohort, the cumulative frequency of public TCR beta family members distinguished carriers of CMV infection plus the relevant HLA type.

Its CDR3 holds 16 amino acids, cysteine through phenylalanine. Solely the CDR3 DNA is kept, with 48 bases framed from the first base. CDR1 and CDR2 were assigned from the germline V gene (reference sequence) as MNHEY and SMNVEV. V lost 0 bases and J lost 10 bases, and the count of bases not matched to a germline gene is 4. The chain links TRBV27 with TRBJ2-1; TRBD2 aligns with 15 central bases. The receptor was isolated from a human donor in good health (CMV status not recorded). Some clones in this sample may be carry-over from other donors' samples. The sequencing sample was made of CD8+ T cells from PBMCs. The CDR3: CASSLSGLAGGGEQFF. The nucleotide sequence reads TGTGCCAGCAGTTTATCGGGACTAGCGGGAGGAGGCGAGCAGTTCTTC.